This T cell receptor (beta chain) appears in the sequencing data of a study of blood T cell repertoires in COVID-19. V gave up 5 bases and J gave up 4 bases; unmatched junction bases: 3. Germline V CDR1 and CDR2: SQVTM, ANQGSEA. The CDR3 contains 13 residues. The protocol was immunoSEQ multiplex PCR, while the TCRdb copy is restricted to in-frame clones and leaves out a portion. The sample lists 150,000 to 170,000 clones; roughly four fifths were seen once. The V and J genes are TRBV29-1 and TRBJ2-2; 8 bases align to TRBD2. The sequenced sample consisted of peripheral blood. The receptor's source is a woman of 80 years or more with acute or convalescent COVID-19. The CDR3 loop reads CSVRREATGELFF. Here the CDR3 DNA reads TGCAGCGTTCGGCGGGAGGCCACCGGGGAGCTGTTTTTT.